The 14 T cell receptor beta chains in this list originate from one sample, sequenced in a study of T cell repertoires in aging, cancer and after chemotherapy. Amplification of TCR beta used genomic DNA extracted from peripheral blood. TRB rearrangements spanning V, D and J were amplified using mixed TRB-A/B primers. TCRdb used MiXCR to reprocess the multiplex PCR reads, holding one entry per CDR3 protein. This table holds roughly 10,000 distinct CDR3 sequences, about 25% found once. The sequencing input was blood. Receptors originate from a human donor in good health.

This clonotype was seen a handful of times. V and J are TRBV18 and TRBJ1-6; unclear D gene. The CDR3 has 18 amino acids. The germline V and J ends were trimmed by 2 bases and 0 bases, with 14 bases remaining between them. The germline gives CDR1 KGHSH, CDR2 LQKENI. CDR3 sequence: CASSPKHSPFSYNSPLHF. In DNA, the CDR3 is TGTGCCAGCTCACCAAAACATTCTCCATTCTCCTATAATTCACCCCTCCACTTT.

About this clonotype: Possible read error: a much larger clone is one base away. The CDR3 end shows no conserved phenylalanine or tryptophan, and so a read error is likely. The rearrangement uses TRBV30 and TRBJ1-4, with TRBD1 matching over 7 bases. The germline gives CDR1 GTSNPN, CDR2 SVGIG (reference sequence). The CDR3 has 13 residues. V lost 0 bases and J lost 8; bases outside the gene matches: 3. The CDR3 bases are TGTGCCTGGAGTGTCGGGACAGCAGAAAAACTGTTTTCT. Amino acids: CAWSVGTAEKLFS.

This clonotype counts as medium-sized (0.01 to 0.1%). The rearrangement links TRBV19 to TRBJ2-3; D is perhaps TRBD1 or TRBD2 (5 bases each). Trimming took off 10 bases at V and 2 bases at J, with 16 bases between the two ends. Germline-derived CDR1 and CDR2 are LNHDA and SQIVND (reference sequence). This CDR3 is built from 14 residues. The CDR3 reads CATSGRRYTDTQYF. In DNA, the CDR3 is TGTGCCACCTCGGGGCGGAGGTACACAGATACGCAGTATTTT.

CDR3 amino acids: CASSIWGLQPQHF. The CDR3 nucleotides read TGTGCCAGTAGTATTTGGGGCCTTCAGCCCCAGCATTTT. J is TRBJ1-5 and V is TRBV19, with D possibly TRBD1 on 5 matching bases. The V gene's germline CDR1 is LNHDA and CDR2 SQIVND (reference sequence). The germline V and J ends were trimmed by 3 bases and 6 bases, with 9 bases remaining between them. The CDR3 sequence is 13 residues long.

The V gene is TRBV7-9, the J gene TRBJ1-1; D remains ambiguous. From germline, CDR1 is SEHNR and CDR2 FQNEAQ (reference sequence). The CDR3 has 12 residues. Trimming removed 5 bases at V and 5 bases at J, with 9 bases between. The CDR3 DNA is TGTGCCAGCAGCCAGGTCCCGACTGAAGCTTTCTTT. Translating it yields CASSQVPTEAFF.

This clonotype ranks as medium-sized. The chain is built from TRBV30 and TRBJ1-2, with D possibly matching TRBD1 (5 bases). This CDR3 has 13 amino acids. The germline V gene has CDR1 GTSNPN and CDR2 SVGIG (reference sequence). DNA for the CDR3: TGTGCTCGGGAAGTCGACAGCAACTATGGCTACACCTTC. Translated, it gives CAREVDSNYGYTF.

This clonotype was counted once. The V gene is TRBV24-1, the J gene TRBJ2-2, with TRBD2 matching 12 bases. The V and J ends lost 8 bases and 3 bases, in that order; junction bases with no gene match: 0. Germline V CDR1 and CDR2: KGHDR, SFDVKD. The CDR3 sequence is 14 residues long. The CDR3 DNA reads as TGTGCCACCACTAGCGGGAGGGACACCGGGGAGCTGTTTTTT. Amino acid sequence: CATTSGRDTGELFF.

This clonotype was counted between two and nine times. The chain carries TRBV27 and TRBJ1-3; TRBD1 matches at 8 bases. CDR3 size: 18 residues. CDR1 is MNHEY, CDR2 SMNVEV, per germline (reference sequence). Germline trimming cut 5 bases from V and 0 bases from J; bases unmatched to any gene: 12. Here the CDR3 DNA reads TGTGCCAGCAGTCAGAGCTCGACAGGGGTTTCCTCTGGAAACACCATATATTTT. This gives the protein CASSQSSTGVSSGNTIYF.

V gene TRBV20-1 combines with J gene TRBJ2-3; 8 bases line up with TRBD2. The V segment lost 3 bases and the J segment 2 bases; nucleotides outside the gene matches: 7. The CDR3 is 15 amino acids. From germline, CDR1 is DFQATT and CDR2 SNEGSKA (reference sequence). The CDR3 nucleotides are TGCAGTGCTAGTCCTCGGGAGGGCTACACAGATACGCAGTATTTT. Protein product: CSASPREGYTDTQYF.

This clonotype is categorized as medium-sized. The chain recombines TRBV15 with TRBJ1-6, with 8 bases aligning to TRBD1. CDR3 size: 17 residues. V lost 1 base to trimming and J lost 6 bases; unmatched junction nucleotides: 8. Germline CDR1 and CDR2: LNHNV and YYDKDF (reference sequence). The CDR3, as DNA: TGTGCCACCAGCAGAGGCCCCTCTGGACAGGGTAATTCACCCCTCCACTTT. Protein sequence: CATSRGPSGQGNSPLHF. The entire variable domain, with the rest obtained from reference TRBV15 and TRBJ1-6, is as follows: DAMVIQNPRYQVTQFGKPVTLSCSQTLNHNVMYWYQQKSSQAPKLLFHYYDKDFNNEADTPDNFQSRRPNTSFCFLDIRSPGLGDTAMYLCATSRGPSGQGNSPLHFGNGTRLTVT.

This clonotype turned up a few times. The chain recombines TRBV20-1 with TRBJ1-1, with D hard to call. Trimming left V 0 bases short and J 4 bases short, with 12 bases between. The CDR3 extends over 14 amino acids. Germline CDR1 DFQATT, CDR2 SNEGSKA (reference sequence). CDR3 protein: CSARDEERVTEAFF. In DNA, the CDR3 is TGCAGTGCTAGAGATGAGGAGCGTGTCACTGAAGCTTTCTTT.

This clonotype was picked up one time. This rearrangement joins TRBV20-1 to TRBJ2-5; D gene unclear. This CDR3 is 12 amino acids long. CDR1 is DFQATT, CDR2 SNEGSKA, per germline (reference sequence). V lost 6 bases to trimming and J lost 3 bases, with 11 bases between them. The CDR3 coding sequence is TGCAGTGCCGCGACAATAGAAGAGACCCAGTACTTC. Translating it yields CSAATIEETQYF.

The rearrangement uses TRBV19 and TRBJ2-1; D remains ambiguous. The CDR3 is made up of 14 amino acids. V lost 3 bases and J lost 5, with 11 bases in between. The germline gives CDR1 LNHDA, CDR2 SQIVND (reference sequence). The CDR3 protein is CASSISNINNEQFF. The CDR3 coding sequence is TGTGCCAGTAGTATCTCGAATATAAACAATGAGCAGTTCTTC.

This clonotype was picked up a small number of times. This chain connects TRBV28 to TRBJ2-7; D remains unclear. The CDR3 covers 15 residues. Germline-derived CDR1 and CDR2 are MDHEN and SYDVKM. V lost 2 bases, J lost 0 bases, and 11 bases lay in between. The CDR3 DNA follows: TGTGCCAGCAGTTTAAAATCGGGTCTCTCCTACGAGCAGTACTTC. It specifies CASSLKSGLSYEQYF.